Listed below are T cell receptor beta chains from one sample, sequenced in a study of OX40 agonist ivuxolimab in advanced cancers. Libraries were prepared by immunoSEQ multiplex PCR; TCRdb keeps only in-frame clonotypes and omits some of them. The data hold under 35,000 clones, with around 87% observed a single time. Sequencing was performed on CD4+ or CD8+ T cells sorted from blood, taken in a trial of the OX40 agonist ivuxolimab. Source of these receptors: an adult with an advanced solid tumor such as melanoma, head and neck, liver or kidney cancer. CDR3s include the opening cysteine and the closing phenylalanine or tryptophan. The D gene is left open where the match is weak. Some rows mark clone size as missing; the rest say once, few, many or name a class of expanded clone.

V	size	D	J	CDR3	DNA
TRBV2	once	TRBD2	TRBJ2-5	CASTLLAGAPETQYF	TGTGCCAGCACTCTACTAGCGGGAGCCCCAGAGACCCAGTACTTC
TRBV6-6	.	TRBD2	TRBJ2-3	CASSLGLAGSHDTQYF	TGTGCCAGCAGTTTAGGACTAGCGGGATCCCACGATACGCAGTATTTT
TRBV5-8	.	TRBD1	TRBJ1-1	CASSLGQGITEAFF	TGTGCCAGCAGCCTGGGACAGGGCATCACTGAAGCTTTCTTT
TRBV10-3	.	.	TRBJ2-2	CAISVQGVPGELFF	TGTGCCATCAGTGTACAGGGTGTTCCCGGGGAGCTGTTTTTT
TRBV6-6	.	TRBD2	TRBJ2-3	CASSSAGADTQYF	TGTGCCAGCAGTTCGGCGGGGGCAGATACGCAGTATTTT
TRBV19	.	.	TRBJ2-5	CASNRPDPRGLGETQYF	TGTGCCAGTAATAGACCCGACCCCAGGGGATTGGGAGAGACCCAGTACTTC
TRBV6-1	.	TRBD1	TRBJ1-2	CASSDPGQIYGYTF	TGTGCCAGCAGTGACCCGGGACAGATCTATGGCTACACCTTC
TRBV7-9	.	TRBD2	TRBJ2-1	CASSLVGLAGTYNEQFF	TGTGCCAGCAGCTTAGTGGGACTAGCGGGAACCTACAATGAGCAGTTCTTC
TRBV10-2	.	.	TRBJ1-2	CASSLITDGDGYTF	TGCGCCAGCAGTCTAATAACAGATGGCGATGGCTACACCTTC
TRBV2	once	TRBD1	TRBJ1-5	CASRPTGQSNQPQHF	TGTGCCAGCAGGCCAACGGGACAGAGCAATCAGCCCCAGCATTTT
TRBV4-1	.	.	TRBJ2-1	CASSQEEGTHSYNEQFF	TGCGCCAGCAGCCAAGAAGAGGGGACCCACTCCTACAATGAGCAGTTCTTC
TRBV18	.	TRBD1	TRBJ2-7	CASSPRQGTNEQYF	TGTGCCAGCTCACCACGACAGGGAACGAACGAGCAGTACTTC
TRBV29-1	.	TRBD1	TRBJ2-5	CSVGSGQGFRETQYF	TGCAGCGTTGGTTCGGGACAGGGGTTTAGAGAGACCCAGTACTTC
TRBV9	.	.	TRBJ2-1	CASSVVERVPLNEQFF	TGTGCCAGCAGCGTAGTTGAGCGGGTACCCTTGAATGAGCAGTTCTTC
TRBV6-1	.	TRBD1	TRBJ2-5	CASSGPWTGEETQYF	TGTGCCAGCAGTGGTCCCTGGACAGGGGAAGAGACCCAGTACTTC
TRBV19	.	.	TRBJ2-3	CASSPGSRTQYF	TGTGCCAGTAGTCCGGGGTCGCGTACGCAGTATTTT
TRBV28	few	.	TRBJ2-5	CASTSPSGSQETQYF	TGTGCCAGCACCTCACCATCGGGATCCCAAGAGACCCAGTACTTC
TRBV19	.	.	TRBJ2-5	CASSPLGTQETQYF	TGTGCCAGTAGCCCCTTAGGGACCCAAGAGACCCAGTACTTC
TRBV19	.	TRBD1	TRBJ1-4	CASSIGTGRGKLFF	TGTGCCAGTAGTATCGGGACAGGGAGAGGAAAACTGTTTTTT
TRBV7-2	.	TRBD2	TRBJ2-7	CASSLAGGPYEQYF	TGTGCCAGCAGCCTAGCGGGGGGGCCCTACGAGCAGTACTTC
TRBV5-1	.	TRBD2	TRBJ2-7	CASSLGETSGRVEQYF	TGCGCCAGCAGCTTGGGGGAGACTAGCGGGAGGGTCGAGCAGTACTTC
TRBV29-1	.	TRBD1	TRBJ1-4	CSAGTGGANEKLFF	TGCAGCGCCGGGACAGGGGGAGCAAATGAAAAACTGTTTTTT
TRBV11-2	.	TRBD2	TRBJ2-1	CASSKTSGGAYNEQFF	TGTGCCAGCAGTAAAACTAGCGGGGGGGCCTACAATGAGCAGTTCTTC
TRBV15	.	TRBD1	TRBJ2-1	CATSREIQGFSYNEQFF	TGTGCCACCAGCAGAGAGATACAGGGGTTCTCCTACAATGAGCAGTTCTTC
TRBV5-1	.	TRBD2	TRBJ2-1	CASSNPSGLRSGNEQFF	TGCGCCAGCAGCAACCCTAGCGGTCTCCGATCGGGCAATGAGCAGTTCTTC
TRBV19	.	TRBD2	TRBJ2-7	CASSSPRLAGGPGEQYF	TGTGCCAGTAGTTCGCCCCGACTAGCGGGAGGGCCGGGGGAGCAGTACTTC
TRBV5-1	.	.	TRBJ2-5	CASSLGQGGKTQYF	TGCGCCAGCAGCTTGGGGCAGGGTGGGAAGACCCAGTACTTC
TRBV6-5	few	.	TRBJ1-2	CASSSRRVYGYTF	TGTGCCAGCAGTTCTCGACGGGTGTATGGCTACACCTTC
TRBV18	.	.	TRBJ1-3	CASSLGGSSGNTIYF	TGTGCCAGCTCACTAGGGGGAAGCTCTGGAAACACCATATATTTT
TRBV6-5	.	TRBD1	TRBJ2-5	CASSYQGVKETQYF	TGTGCCAGCAGTTACCAGGGGGTGAAAGAGACCCAGTACTTC
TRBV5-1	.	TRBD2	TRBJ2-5	CASSDRLAGLGTQYF	TGCGCCAGCAGCGACAGACTAGCGGGACTGGGGACCCAGTACTTC
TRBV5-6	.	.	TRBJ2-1	CASSLFIGGNNEQFF	TGTGCCAGCAGCTTGTTTATCGGGGGAAACAATGAGCAGTTCTTC
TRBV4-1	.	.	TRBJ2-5	CASSPFPVASETQYF	TGCGCCAGCAGCCCCTTCCCGGTAGCCTCAGAGACCCAGTACTTC
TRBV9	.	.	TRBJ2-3	CASSVGGLRTDTQYF	TGTGCCAGCAGCGTGGGAGGCCTACGCACAGATACGCAGTATTTT
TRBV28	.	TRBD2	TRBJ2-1	CASSLFGTSGRNEQFF	TGTGCCAGCAGTTTATTTGGGACTAGCGGGAGAAATGAGCAGTTCTTC
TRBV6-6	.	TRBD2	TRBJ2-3	CASRRTSGTDTQYF	TGTGCCAGCAGACGGACTAGCGGCACAGATACGCAGTATTTT
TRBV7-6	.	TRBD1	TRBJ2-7	CASSTGTGRDEQYF	TGTGCCAGCAGCACCGGGACAGGGAGGGACGAGCAGTACTTC
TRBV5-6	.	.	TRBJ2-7	CASMRPQQGHEQYF	TGTGCCAGCATGCGCCCCCAACAGGGCCACGAGCAGTACTTC
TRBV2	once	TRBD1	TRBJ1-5	CASSERGRGNQPQHF	TGTGCCAGCAGTGAAAGGGGGCGCGGCAATCAGCCCCAGCATTTT
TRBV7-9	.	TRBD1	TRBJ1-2	CASSLPGTGVGGYTF	TGTGCCAGCAGCTTGCCCGGGACAGGGGTCGGTGGCTACACCTTC
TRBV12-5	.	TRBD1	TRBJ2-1	CASGRGQGKNEQFF	TGTGCTAGTGGTAGGGGACAGGGAAAGAATGAGCAGTTCTTC
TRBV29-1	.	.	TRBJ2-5	CSVGGRGVETQYF	TGCAGCGTTGGAGGGCGTGGGGTGGAGACCCAGTACTTC
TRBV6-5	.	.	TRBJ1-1	CASRLTGVTEAFF	TGTGCCAGCAGATTGACTGGGGTCACTGAAGCTTTCTTT
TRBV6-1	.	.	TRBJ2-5	CASSVGHWETQYF	TGTGCCAGCAGTGTGGGGCATTGGGAGACCCAGTACTTC
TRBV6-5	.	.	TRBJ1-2	CASSYSGTTLGYTF	TGTGCCAGCAGTTACTCGGGGACAACCCTGGGCTACACCTTC
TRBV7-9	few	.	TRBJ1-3	CASSLTQPGNTIYF	TGTGCCAGCAGCTTAACACAGCCTGGAAACACCATATATTTT
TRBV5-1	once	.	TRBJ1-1	CASSSILNTEAFF	TGCGCCAGCAGCTCTATTCTAAACACTGAAGCTTTCTTT
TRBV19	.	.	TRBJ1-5	CASSQGSNQPQHF	TGTGCCAGTAGTCAGGGTAGCAATCAGCCCCAGCATTTT
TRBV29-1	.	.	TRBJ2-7	CSVWDNSYEQYF	TGCAGCGTTTGGGACAACTCCTACGAGCAGTACTTC
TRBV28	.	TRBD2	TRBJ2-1	CASSPGLAGVEQFF	TGTGCCAGCAGTCCAGGACTAGCGGGAGTTGAGCAGTTCTTC
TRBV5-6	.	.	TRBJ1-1	CASRPGGFSNTEAFF	TGTGCCAGCAGACCGGGCGGGTTCTCGAACACTGAAGCTTTCTTT
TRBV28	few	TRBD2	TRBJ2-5	CASSLASGRKTQYF	TGTGCCAGCAGTTTGGCTAGCGGGAGAAAGACCCAGTACTTC
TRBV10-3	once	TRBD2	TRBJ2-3	CAITLGLADTDTQYF	TGTGCCATCACCCTGGGACTAGCGGACACAGATACGCAGTATTTT
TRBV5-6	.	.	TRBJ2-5	CASSLISPETQYF	TGTGCCAGCAGCTTGATTTCCCCTGAGACCCAGTACTTC
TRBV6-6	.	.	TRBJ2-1	CASSYGQPRGNEQFF	TGTGCCAGCAGTTACGGACAGCCCCGAGGGAATGAGCAGTTCTTC
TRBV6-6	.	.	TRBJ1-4	CASSYWGQGTEKLFF	TGTGCCAGCAGTTACTGGGGTCAGGGTACGGAAAAACTGTTTTTT
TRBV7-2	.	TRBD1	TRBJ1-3	CASRQGGSGNTIYF	TGTGCCAGCAGACAGGGGGGGTCTGGAAACACCATATATTTT